The 5 T cell receptor beta chains in this list originate from one sample, sequenced in a study of OX40 agonist ivuxolimab in advanced cancers. Profiled with immunoSEQ multiplex PCR; TCRdb holds only in-frame clones, not every one. The sample yields tens of thousands of clones, more than 80% seen once. The sequencing used CD4+ or CD8+ T cells sorted from blood, collected in a trial of the OX40 agonist ivuxolimab. These receptors were collected from an adult with an advanced solid tumor such as melanoma, head and neck, liver or kidney cancer.

This clone was seen only a few times. This chain links TRBV6-5 with TRBJ2-4, with D perhaps TRBD1 or TRBD2 (7 bases each). The CDR3 is 15 residues long. Trimming took off 6 bases at V and 3 bases at J, with 15 bases between the two ends. The germline gives CDR1 MNHEY, CDR2 SVGAGI. The CDR3 sequence: CASSQPRGGKNIQYF. CDR3 DNA: TGTGCCAGCAGCCAGCCCAGGGGGGGCAAAAACATTCAGTACTTC.

J is TRBJ2-6 and V is TRBV19, with a possible D match to TRBD2 (6 bases). CDR3 length: 18 residues. From germline, CDR1 is LNHDA and CDR2 SQIVND (reference sequence). Trimming took off 5 bases at V and 0 bases at J, with 17 bases between the two ends. The CDR3 is CASSLGGRLYSGANVLTF. The CDR3 DNA is TGTGCCAGTAGTCTGGGAGGACGGCTGTACTCTGGGGCCAACGTCCTGACTTTC.

There are a few counts of this clone. CDR3 sequence (DNA): TGTGCCTGGAGTGTAGGTAGCAATCAGCCCCAGCATTTT. Amino acid sequence: CAWSVGSNQPQHF. The chain recombines TRBV30 with TRBJ1-5, with D hard to call. Germline V gene lookup returns CDR1 GTSNPN and CDR2 SVGIG (reference sequence). With 0 bases removed from V and 0 bases from J, the gap between germline ends came to 3 bases. The CDR3 length is 13 residues.

The chain couples TRBV11-2 to TRBJ2-1, with D possibly being TRBD2 (6 bases). Between the trimmed V and J ends, which lost 1 base and 2 bases, there was a span of 12 bases. Germline-derived CDR1 and CDR2 are SGHAT and FQNNGV. This CDR3 is built from 16 residues. The CDR3 DNA is TGTGCCAGCAGCTTAGTAGGCGGGACCACCTACAATGAGCAGTTCTTC. It is translated as CASSLVGGTTYNEQFF.

The CDR3 loop reads CASSIHDNTEAFF. In nucleotides, the CDR3 is TGTGCCAGTAGTATTCACGACAACACTGAAGCTTTCTTT. The chain uses TRBV19 and TRBJ1-1; D ambiguous. The V gene's germline CDR1 is LNHDA and CDR2 SQIVND (reference sequence). This CDR3 comprises 13 residues. V was cut by 3 bases and J by 2 bases, with 7 bases left in between.